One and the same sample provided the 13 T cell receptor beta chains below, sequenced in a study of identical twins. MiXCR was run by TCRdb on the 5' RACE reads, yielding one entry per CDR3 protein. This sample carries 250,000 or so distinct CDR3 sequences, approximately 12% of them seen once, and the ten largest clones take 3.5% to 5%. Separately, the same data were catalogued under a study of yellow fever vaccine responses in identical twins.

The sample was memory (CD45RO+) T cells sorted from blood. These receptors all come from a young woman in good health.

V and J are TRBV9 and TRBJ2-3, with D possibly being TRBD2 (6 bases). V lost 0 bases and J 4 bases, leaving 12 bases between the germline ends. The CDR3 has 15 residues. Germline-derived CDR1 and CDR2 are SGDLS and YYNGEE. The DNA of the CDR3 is TGTGCCAGCAGCGTAGGGGTCACGGGGGCAGATACGCAGTATTTT. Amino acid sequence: CASSVGVTGADTQYF.

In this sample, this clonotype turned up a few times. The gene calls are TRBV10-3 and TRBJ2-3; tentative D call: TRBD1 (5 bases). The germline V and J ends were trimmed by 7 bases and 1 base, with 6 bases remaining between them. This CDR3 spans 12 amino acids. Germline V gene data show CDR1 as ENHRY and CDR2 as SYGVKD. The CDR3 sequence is CAIKGRTDTQYF. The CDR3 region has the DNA TGTGCCATCAAGGGGCGCACAGATACGCAGTATTTT.

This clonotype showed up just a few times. CDR3 sequence reads: CASSQVPGEDEQFF. The CDR3 coding sequence is TGTGCCAGCAGTCAAGTACCAGGGGAGGATGAGCAGTTCTTC. This chain joins TRBV28 and TRBJ2-1, with D perhaps matching TRBD1 or TRBD2 (6 bases each). Germline V gene sequence: CDR1 MDHEN, CDR2 SYDVKM. CDR3 length: 14 residues. Between the trimmed V and J ends, which lost 5 bases and 8 bases, there was a span of 16 bases.

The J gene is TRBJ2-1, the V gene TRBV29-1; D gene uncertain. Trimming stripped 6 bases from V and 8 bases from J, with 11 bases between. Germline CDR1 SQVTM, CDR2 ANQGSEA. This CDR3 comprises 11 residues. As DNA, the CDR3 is TGCAGCGTCCAGACGTGGGATGAGCAGTTCTTC. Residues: CSVQTWDEQFF.

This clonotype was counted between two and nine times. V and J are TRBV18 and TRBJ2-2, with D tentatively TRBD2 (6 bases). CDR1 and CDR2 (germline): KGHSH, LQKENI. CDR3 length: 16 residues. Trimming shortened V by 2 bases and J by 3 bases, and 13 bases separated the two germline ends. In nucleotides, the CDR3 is TGTGCCAGCTCACCATCCCAGATAGCGGACACCGGGGAGCTGTTTTTT. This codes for CASSPSQIADTGELFF.

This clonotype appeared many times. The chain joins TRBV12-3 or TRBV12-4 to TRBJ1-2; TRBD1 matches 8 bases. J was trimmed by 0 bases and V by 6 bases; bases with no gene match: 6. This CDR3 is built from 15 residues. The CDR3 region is CASRPLGQANYGYTF. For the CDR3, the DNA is TGTGCCAGCAGACCCTTGGGACAGGCTAACTATGGCTACACCTTC.

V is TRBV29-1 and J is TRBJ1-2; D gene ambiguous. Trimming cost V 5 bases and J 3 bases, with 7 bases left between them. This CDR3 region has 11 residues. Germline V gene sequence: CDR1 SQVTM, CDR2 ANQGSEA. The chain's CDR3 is CSVSQDYGYTF. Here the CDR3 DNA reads TGCAGCGTTTCACAAGACTATGGCTACACCTTC. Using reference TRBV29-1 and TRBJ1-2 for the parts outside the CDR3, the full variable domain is SAVISQKPSRDICQRGTSLTIQCQVDSQVTMMFWYRQQPGQSLTLIATANQGSEATYESGFVIDKFPISRPNLTFSTLTVSNMSPEDSSIYLCSVSQDYGYTFGSGTRLTVV.

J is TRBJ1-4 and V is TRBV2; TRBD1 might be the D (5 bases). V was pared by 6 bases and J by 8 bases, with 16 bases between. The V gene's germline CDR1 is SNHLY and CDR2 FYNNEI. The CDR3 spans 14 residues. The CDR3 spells CASRRRGPGEKLFF. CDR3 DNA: TGTGCCAGCAGGAGGCGGGGCCCAGGGGAAAAACTGTTTTTT.

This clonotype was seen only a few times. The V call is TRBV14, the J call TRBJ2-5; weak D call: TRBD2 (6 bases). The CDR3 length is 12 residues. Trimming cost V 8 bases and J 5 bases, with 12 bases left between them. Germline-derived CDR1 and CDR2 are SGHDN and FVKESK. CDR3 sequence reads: CASGGSPETQYF. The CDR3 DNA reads TGTGCCAGCGGGGGGAGTCCGGAGACCCAGTACTTC.

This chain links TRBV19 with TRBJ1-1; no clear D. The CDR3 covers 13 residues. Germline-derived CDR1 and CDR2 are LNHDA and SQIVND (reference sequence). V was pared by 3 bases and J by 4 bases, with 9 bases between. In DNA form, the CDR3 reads TGTGCCAGTAGTATTAAACGGGGCACTGAAGCTTTCTTT. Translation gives CASSIKRGTEAFF.

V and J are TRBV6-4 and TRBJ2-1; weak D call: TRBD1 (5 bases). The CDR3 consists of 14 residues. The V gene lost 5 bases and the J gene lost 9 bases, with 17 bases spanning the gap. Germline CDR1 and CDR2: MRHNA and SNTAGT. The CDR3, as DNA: TGTGCCAGCAGTCGGACACAAGGGGTTTCTGAGCAGTTCTTC. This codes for CASSRTQGVSEQFF.

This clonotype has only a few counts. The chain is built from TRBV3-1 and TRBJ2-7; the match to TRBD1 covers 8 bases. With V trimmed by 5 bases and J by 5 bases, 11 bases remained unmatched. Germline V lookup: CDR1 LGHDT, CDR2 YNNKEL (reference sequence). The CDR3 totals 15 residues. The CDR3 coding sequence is TGTGCCAGCAGCGGTAGGACAGGGATTGTCCACGAGCAGTACTTC. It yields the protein CASSGRTGIVHEQYF.

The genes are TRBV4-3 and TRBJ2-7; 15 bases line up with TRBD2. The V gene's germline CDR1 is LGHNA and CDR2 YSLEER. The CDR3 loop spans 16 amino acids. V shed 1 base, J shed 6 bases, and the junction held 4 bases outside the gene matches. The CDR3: CASSQGTSGRALEQYF. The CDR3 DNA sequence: TGCGCCAGCAGCCAAGGGACTAGCGGGAGGGCCCTCGAGCAGTACTTC.